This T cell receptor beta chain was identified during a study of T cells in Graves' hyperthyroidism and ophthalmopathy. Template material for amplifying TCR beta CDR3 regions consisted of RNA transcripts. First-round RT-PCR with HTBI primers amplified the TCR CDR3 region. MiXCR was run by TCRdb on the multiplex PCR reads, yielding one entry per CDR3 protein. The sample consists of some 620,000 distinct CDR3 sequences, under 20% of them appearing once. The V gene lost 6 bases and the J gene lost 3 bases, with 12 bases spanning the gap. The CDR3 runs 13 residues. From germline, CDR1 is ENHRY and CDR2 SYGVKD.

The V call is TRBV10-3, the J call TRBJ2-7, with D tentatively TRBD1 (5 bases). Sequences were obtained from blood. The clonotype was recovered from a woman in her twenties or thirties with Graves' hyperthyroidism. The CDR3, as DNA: TGTGCCATCAGCACGACAGATTTCTACGAGCAGTACTTC. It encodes CAISTTDFYEQYF.